The 24 T cell receptor beta chains presented below share a single source sample, sequenced in a study of cytomegalovirus exposure and HLA in healthy donors. The PCR ran on 60 Vbeta and 13 Jbeta primers. Data came from immunoSEQ multiplex PCR; TCRdb stores just in-frame clones and leaves some out. The top ten hold 1.1% of the sample, which has fewer than 100,000 clones, over 70% seen once. The sequencing sample was made of PBMCs. The receptor source for this set is a male donor in good health and CMV-seronegative.

The V gene is TRBV2, the J gene TRBJ2-5; TRBD1 agrees at 7 bases. The length of the CDR3 is 16 residues. The germline V gene encodes CDR1 SNHLY and CDR2 FYNNEI. The trim removed 6 bases at V and 2 bases at J, leaving 12 bases unmatched. The CDR3 protein is CASSATGWVGQETQYF. In DNA, the CDR3 is TGTGCCAGCAGCGCGACAGGGTGGGTTGGGCAAGAGACCCAGTACTTC.

The CDR3 spells CASRPSFLLSYNEQFF. As DNA, the CDR3 is TGTGCCAGCAGACCGTCCTTCCTACTTTCCTACAATGAGCAGTTCTTC. The chain has TRBV7-2 and TRBJ2-1; D not resolved. The CDR3 totals 16 residues. CDR1 is SGHTA, CDR2 FQGNSA, per germline. Deletions cut 6 bases from V and 1 base from J, with 16 bases between.

The V gene is TRBV7-2, the J gene TRBJ2-7, with D maybe TRBD1 (6 bases). V lost 5 bases, J lost 4 bases, and 9 bases lay in between. From germline, CDR1 is SGHTA and CDR2 FQGNSA. The CDR3 length is 12 residues. The CDR3 bases are TGTGCCAGCAGCAAGGACAGATACGAGCAGTACTTC. It encodes CASSKDRYEQYF.

This chain joins TRBV19 and TRBJ1-1; D ambiguous. Trimming removed 2 bases at V and 5 bases at J, with 15 bases between. The CDR3 consists of 15 residues. Germline lookup yields CDR1 LNHDA and CDR2 SQIVND (reference sequence). The CDR3 loop reads CASSILARPGTEAFF. The CDR3 DNA follows: TGTGCCAGTAGTATACTAGCCAGGCCTGGGACTGAAGCTTTCTTT.

The chain links TRBV5-1 to TRBJ2-3; TRBD2 might be the D (6 bases). Germline V CDR1 and CDR2: SGHRS, YFSETQ. This CDR3 is 17 amino acids long. Trimming removed 0 bases from V and 3 bases from J, with 17 bases in between. CDR3 nucleotides: TGCGCCAGCAGCTTGGGGTGGGGCGGGGTCGGAACAGATACGCAGTATTTT. It encodes CASSLGWGGVGTDTQYF.

This chain connects TRBV2 to TRBJ2-2; D is possibly TRBD2 (5 bases). V lost 3 bases to trimming and J lost 3 bases, with 5 bases between them. CDR1 and CDR2 from the germline V gene are SNHLY and FYNNEI. This CDR3 is built from 13 residues. Here the CDR3 DNA reads TGTGCCAGCAGTGAGGACTACACCGGGGAGCTGTTTTTT. This sequence encodes CASSEDYTGELFF. Drawing the rest from reference TRBV2 and TRBJ2-2, the complete variable domain is EPEVTQTPSHQVTQMGQEVILRCVPISNHLYFYWYRQILGQKVEFLVSFYNNEISEKSEIFDDQFSVERPDGSNFTLKIRSTKLEDSAMYFCASSEDYTGELFFGEGSRLTVL.

The rearrangement joins TRBV5-1 to TRBJ1-2; TRBD1 is a possible D gene (6 bases). V dropped 5 bases and J dropped 2 bases, with 7 bases sitting between them. Germline CDR1 SGHRS, CDR2 YFSETQ. The CDR3 loop spans 12 amino acids. The CDR3 DNA sequence: TGCGCCAGCAGAGACAGGAACTATGGCTACACCTTC. This translates into CASRDRNYGYTF.

In this sample, this clone turned up a few times. This CDR3 is CASSYSGQGAGTEAFF. CDR3 sequence (DNA): TGTGCCAGCAGTTACTCGGGACAGGGGGCAGGTACTGAAGCTTTCTTT. The chain carries TRBV6-5 and TRBJ1-1, with 12 bases aligning to TRBD1. Germline assignment: CDR1 MNHEY and CDR2 SVGAGI. V trimming: 0 bases; J trimming: 5 bases; junction bases outside the gene matches: 4. The CDR3 extends over 16 amino acids.

V gene TRBV4-1 combines with J gene TRBJ2-3, with D tentatively TRBD2 (6 bases). Per germline, CDR1 MGHRA and CDR2 YSYEKL. The CDR3 spans 16 residues. The ends were cut back, 4 bases at V and 3 bases at J, with 17 bases in the middle. The CDR3 sequence is CASSPGGEPWTDTQYF. The CDR3 DNA reads TGCGCCAGCAGCCCCGGGGGTGAACCGTGGACAGATACGCAGTATTTT.

J is TRBJ2-7 and V is TRBV19, with 8 bases lining up with TRBD1. V lost 4 bases and J lost 1; bases outside the gene matches: 6. Germline values: CDR1 LNHDA, CDR2 SQIVND (reference sequence). The CDR3 loop spans 15 amino acids. This chain's CDR3 is CASSSGQGLSYEQYF. The CDR3, as DNA: TGTGCCAGTAGTAGCGGACAGGGCCTATCCTACGAGCAGTACTTC.

This chain joins TRBV27 and TRBJ2-7; 8 positions match TRBD1. From germline, CDR1 is MNHEY and CDR2 SMNVEV (reference sequence). The J segment lost 9 bases and the V segment lost 3 bases, leaving 4 bases of the junction unmatched. CDR3 length equals 12 residues. The CDR3 here is CASSFQGAAQYF. The CDR3 DNA reads as TGTGCCAGCAGTTTCCAGGGGGCGGCGCAGTACTTC.

CDR3: CSVSTGPNYEQYF. CDR3 DNA: TGCAGCGTTTCGACAGGCCCCAACTACGAGCAGTACTTC. This chain connects TRBV29-1 to TRBJ2-7; tentative D call: TRBD1 (6 bases). The V end was cut by 5 bases, the J end by 3 bases, with 14 bases between. This CDR3 contains 13 residues. Germline V gives CDR1 SQVTM, CDR2 ANQGSEA.

The chain employs TRBV6-1 and TRBJ2-3, with TRBD1 identical over 9 bases. Germline CDR1 is MNHNS and CDR2 is SASEGT. V was clipped by 1 base and J by 4 bases; unmatched bases: 0. The CDR3 runs 14 residues. CDR3 sequence: CASSEGQGADTQYF. CDR3 in DNA: TGTGCCAGCAGTGAAGGACAGGGGGCAGATACGCAGTATTTT.

The genes are TRBV11-2 and TRBJ2-3; TRBD2 matches 13 bases. The ends lost 4 bases at V and 4 bases at J; junction bases unmatched: 2. This CDR3 contains 15 residues. The V gene's germline CDR1 is SGHAT and CDR2 FQNNGV. CDR3 in amino acids: CASSSGLAGADTQYF. CDR3 bases: TGTGCCAGCAGCTCCGGACTAGCGGGAGCAGATACGCAGTATTTT.

DNA for the CDR3: TGTGCCAGCAAGGGGGGGAGCACAGATACGCAGTATTTT. The encoded protein is CASKGGSTDTQYF. V usage is TRBV6-1 and J usage is TRBJ2-3; perhaps TRBD2 as D (7 bases). Germline V gene lookup returns CDR1 MNHNS and CDR2 SASEGT. This CDR3 has 13 amino acids. Trimming removed 7 bases from V and 0 bases from J, with 8 bases in between.

J is TRBJ2-5 and V is TRBV4-1; weak D call: TRBD1 (6 bases). V gave up 0 bases and J gave up 4 bases, with 15 bases separating them. CDR1 and CDR2 (germline): MGHRA, YSYEKL. The CDR3 length is 16 residues. CDR3 DNA: TGCGCCAGCAGCCAAGATGGGAGACAGGTTGCAGAGACCCAGTACTTC. Translated: CASSQDGRQVAETQYF.

This CDR3 is CASSTSGQLEAFF. The CDR3 DNA sequence: TGTGCCAGCAGTACCTCGGGACAGCTTGAAGCTTTCTTT. V usage is TRBV28 and J usage is TRBJ1-1, with TRBD1 matching over 7 bases. Per the germline V gene, CDR1 is MDHEN and CDR2 is SYDVKM. V lost 5 bases, J lost 7 bases, and 7 bases stayed unmatched. The CDR3 sequence is 13 residues long.

The chain couples TRBV5-4 to TRBJ2-3, with a weak D call TRBD1 (5 bases). Germline V gene lookup returns CDR1 SGHNT and CDR2 YYREEE (reference sequence). The CDR3 loop spans 15 amino acids. The ends were cut back, 4 bases at V and 4 bases at J, with 16 bases in the middle. The CDR3 protein is CASSAQGRWSDTQYF. The CDR3 DNA is TGTGCCAGCAGCGCCCAGGGTCGCTGGTCAGATACGCAGTATTTT.

This clone was seen once. The chain has TRBV4-2 and TRBJ1-3; weak D call: TRBD1 (6 bases). The CDR3 has 18 amino acids. Trimming took 1 base from V and 1 from J, leaving 17 bases between them. Looked up from germline, CDR1 is LGHNA and CDR2 is YNFKEQ. The CDR3 coding sequence is TGTGCCAGCAGCCAAGTACCAGGGGCACTGAGATCTGGAAACACCATATATTTT. It encodes CASSQVPGALRSGNTIYF.

J is TRBJ1-6 and V is TRBV30, with a possible D match to TRBD1 (6 bases). V gave up 3 bases and J gave up 4 bases, with 13 bases separating them. This CDR3 region has 15 residues. Germline CDR1 and CDR2: GTSNPN and SVGIG (reference sequence). CDR3 protein: CAWSANREYNSPLHF. Here the CDR3 DNA reads TGTGCCTGGAGCGCGAACAGGGAGTATAATTCACCCCTCCACTTT.

The chain links TRBV30 to TRBJ1-2; D ambiguous. With 0 bases removed from V and 5 bases from J, the gap between germline ends came to 10 bases. This CDR3 contains 13 residues. Germline CDR1 GTSNPN, CDR2 SVGIG (reference sequence). This CDR3 is CAWSVIVTYGYTF. The CDR3 nucleotides are TGTGCCTGGAGTGTAATAGTTACTTATGGCTACACCTTC.

This rearrangement joins TRBV29-1 to TRBJ1-2; possible D gene TRBD1, 5 bases. V gave up 4 bases and J gave up 8 bases, with 14 bases separating them. Germline CDR1 SQVTM, CDR2 ANQGSEA. The CDR3 is 12 residues long. CDR3 nucleotides: TGCAGCGTTGTGGGGGGTGTGAGCGGCTACACCTTC. The encoded protein is CSVVGGVSGYTF.

With respect to this clone: Germline is not matched at one junction end, which may reflect a read error. The chain employs TRBV13 and TRBJ2-1, with 13 positions matching TRBD2. The CDR3 is 14 residues long. The germline V gene has CDR1 PRHDT and CDR2 FYEKMQ (reference sequence). CDR3 DNA sequence: TGTGCCAGCAGCCCCCGGACTAGCGGGGGACCAAGCCTCTTC. Encoded protein: CASSPRTSGGPSLF.

The chain is built from TRBV19 and TRBJ2-2, with D unresolved. Trimming took 9 bases from V and 2 from J, leaving 13 bases between them. Germline lookup yields CDR1 LNHDA and CDR2 SQIVND (reference sequence). The CDR3 runs to 14 residues. The CDR3 DNA reads TGTGCCAGCGTGGGCATCTTTAACACCGGGGAGCTGTTTTTT. Protein: CASVGIFNTGELFF.